This TCR beta chain was obtained from a study of shared T cell receptors in the human thymus. The CDR3 runs 18 residues. CDR1 is SGHDT, CDR2 YYEEEE, per germline. Profiling relied on immunoSEQ multiplex PCR, and the TCRdb table lists in-frame clones only, not all of them. The table includes hundreds of thousands of clones, 70% to 90% detected once. These data were also reused for a study on human thymus T cells. That source adds: Immunologically healthy infants in Finland undergoing congenital heart defect surgery were the donors. Thymus tissue for the work was resected from patients undergoing corrective heart surgery. In thymic and blood repertoires alike, V and J usage looked biased. Unrelated individuals had highly overlapping thymic repertoires, as reported in related research.

The chain has TRBV5-6 and TRBJ2-5; D uncertain. The DNA end lines up better with TRBJ2-7; the J call may be wrong. This receptor was taken from a boy in the first two years of life with a congenital heart defect. Specimen: thymocytes. The CDR3 DNA follows: TGTGCCAGCAGCTTGTTGTTACCCCAAAGTCCGTCCAACTACGAGCAGTACTTC. Encoded protein: CASSLLLPQSPSNYEQYF.